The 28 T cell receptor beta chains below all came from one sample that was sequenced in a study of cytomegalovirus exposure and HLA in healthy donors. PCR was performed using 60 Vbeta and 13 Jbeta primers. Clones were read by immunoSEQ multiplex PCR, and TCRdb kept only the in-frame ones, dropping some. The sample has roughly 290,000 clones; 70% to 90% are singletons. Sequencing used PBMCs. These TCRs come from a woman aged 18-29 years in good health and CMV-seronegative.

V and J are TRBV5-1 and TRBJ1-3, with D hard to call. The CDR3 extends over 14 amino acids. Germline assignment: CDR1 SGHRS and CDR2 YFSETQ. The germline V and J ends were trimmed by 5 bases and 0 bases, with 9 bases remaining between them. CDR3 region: CASSRGYSGNTIYF. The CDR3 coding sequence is TGCGCCAGCAGTCGAGGGTACTCTGGAAACACCATATATTTT.

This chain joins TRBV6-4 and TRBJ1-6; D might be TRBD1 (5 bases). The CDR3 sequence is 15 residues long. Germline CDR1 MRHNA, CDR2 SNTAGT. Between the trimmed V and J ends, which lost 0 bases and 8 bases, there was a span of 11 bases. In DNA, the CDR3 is TGTGCCAGCAGTGACTCGCGGGGGAAGGATTCACCCCTCCACTTT. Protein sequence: CASSDSRGKDSPLHF.

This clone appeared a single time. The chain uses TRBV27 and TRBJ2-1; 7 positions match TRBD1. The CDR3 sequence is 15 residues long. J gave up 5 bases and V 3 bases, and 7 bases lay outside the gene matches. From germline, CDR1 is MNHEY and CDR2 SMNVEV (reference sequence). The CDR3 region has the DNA TGTGCCAGCAGTTTCACGGCGACAGGGAACAATGAGCAGTTCTTC. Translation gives CASSFTATGNNEQFF.

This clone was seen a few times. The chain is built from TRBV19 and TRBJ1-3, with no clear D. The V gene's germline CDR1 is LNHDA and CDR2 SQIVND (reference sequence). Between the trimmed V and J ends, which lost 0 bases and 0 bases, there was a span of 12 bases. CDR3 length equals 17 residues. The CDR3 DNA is TGTGCCAGTAGTATAGAGAGGGCAGACCTCTCTGGAAACACCATATATTTT. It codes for CASSIERADLSGNTIYF. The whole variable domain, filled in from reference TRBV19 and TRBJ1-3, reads DGGITQSPKYLFRKEGQNVTLSCEQNLNHDAMYWYRQDPGQGLRLIYYSQIVNDFQKGDIAEGYSVSREKKESFPLTVTSAQKNPTAFYLCASSIERADLSGNTIYFGEGSWLTVV.

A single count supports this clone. The CDR3 region has the DNA TGTGCCAGCAGCCGAACTAGCGGGGGCGCAGATACGCAGTATTTT. Translated: CASSRTSGGADTQYF. V usage is TRBV13 and J usage is TRBJ2-3; 11 bases map to TRBD2. The junction had 5 bases not matched to a gene; V was cut back by 5 bases and J by 4 bases. The germline CDR1 and CDR2 sequences are PRHDT and FYEKMQ (reference sequence). The length of the CDR3 is 15 residues. Filled out from reference TRBV13 and TRBJ2-3, the complete variable domain reads AAGVIQSPRHLIKEKRETATLKCYPIPRHDTVYWYQQGPGQDPQFLISFYEKMQSDKGSIPDRFSAQQFSDYHSELNMSSLELGDSALYFCASSRTSGGADTQYFGPGTRLTVL.

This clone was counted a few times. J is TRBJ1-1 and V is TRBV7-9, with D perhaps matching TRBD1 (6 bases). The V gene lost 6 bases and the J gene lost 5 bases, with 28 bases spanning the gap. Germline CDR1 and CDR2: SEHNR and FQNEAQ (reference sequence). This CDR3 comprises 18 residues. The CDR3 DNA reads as TGTGCCAGCAGGCCCTCCACCCTAGGACAGAAGGTTGTTACTGAAGCTTTCTTT. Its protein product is CASRPSTLGQKVVTEAFF.

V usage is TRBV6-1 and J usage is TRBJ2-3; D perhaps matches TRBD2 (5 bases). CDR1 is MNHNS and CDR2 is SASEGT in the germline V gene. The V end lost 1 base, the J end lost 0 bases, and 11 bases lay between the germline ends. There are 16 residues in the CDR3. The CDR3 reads CASSEGVASSTDTQYF. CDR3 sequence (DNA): TGTGCCAGCAGTGAAGGTGTAGCGAGCAGCACAGATACGCAGTATTTT.

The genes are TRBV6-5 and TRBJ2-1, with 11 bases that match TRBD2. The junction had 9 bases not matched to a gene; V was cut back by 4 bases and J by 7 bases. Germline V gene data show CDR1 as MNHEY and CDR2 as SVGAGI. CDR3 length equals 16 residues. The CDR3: CASSSPTSGGRNEQFF. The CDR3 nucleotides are TGTGCCAGCAGTTCTCCAACTAGCGGGGGACGGAATGAGCAGTTCTTC.

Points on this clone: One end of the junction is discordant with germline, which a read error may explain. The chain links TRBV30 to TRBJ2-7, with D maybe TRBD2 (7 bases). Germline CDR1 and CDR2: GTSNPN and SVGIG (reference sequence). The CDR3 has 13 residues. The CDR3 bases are TGTGTCTGGAGGGGGGGAAGTCCCTACGAGCAGTACTTC. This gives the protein CVWRGGSPYEQYF.

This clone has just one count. The chain's CDR3 is CASSPDRKNEKLFF. CDR3 DNA sequence: TGTGCCAGCAGCCCGGACAGGAAAAATGAAAAACTGTTTTTT. The J gene is TRBJ1-4, the V gene TRBV5-4; 7 positions agree with TRBD1. The germline V gene encodes CDR1 SGHNT and CDR2 YYREEE (reference sequence). The CDR3 loop spans 14 amino acids. The ends lost 4 bases at V and 5 bases at J; junction bases unmatched: 5.

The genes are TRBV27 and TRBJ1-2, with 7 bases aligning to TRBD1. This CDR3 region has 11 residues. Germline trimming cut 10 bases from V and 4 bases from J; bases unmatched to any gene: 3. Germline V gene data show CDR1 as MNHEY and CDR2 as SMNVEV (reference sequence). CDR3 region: CATRQGYGYTF. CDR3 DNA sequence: TGTGCCACGAGACAGGGCTATGGCTACACCTTC.

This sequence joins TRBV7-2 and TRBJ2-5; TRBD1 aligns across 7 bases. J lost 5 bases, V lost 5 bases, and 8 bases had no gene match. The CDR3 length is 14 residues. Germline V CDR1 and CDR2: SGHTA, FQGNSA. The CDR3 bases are TGTGCCAGCAGCACACGACAGGGTCGGGAGACCCAGTACTTC. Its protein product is CASSTRQGRETQYF.

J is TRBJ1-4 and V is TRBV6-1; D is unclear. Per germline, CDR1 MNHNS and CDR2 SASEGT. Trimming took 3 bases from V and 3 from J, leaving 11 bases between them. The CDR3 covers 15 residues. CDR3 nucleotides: TGTGCCAGCAGTGATCCGGGAATGGCTAATGAAAAACTGTTTTTT. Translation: CASSDPGMANEKLFF.

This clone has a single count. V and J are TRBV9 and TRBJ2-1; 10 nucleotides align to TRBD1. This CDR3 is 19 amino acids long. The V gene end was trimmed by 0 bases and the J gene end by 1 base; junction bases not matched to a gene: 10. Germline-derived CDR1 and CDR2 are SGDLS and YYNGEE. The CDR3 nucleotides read TGTGCCAGCAGCGTAGTGGGACAGGGGCTTCCCCTTTCCTACAATGAGCAGTTCTTC. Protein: CASSVVGQGLPLSYNEQFF.

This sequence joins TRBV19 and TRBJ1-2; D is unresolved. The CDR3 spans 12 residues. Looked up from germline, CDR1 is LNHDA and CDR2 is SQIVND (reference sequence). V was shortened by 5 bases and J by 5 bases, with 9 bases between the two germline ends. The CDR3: CASSLSIYGYTF. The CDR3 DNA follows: TGTGCCAGTAGTCTCAGTATTTATGGCTACACCTTC. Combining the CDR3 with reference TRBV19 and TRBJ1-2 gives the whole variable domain DGGITQSPKYLFRKEGQNVTLSCEQNLNHDAMYWYRQDPGQGLRLIYYSQIVNDFQKGDIAEGYSVSREKKESFPLTVTSAQKNPTAFYLCASSLSIYGYTFGSGTRLTVV.

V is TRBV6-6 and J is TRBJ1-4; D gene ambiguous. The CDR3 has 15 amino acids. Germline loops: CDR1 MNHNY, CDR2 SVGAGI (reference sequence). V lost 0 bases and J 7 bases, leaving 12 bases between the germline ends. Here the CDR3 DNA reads TGTGCCAGCAGTTACTCGGCCGGGATGAGTGAAAAACTGTTTTTT. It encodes CASSYSAGMSEKLFF.

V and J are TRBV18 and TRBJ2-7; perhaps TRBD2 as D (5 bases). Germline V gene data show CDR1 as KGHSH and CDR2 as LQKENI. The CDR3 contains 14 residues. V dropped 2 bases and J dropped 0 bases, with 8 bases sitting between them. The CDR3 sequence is CASSPGGGSYEQYF. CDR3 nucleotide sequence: TGTGCCAGCTCACCAGGCGGAGGCTCCTACGAGCAGTACTTC.

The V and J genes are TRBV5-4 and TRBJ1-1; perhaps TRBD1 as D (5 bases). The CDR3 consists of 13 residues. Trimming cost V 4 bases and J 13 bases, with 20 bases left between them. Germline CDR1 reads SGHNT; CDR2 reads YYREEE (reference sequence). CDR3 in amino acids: CASSPGLGSKDFF. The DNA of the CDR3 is TGTGCCAGCAGCCCGGGACTGGGGTCGAAGGATTTCTTT.

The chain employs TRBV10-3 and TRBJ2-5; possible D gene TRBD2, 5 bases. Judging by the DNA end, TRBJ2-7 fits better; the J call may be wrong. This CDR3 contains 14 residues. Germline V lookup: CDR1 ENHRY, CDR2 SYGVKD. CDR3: CAISDSTGSHEQYF. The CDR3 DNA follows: TGTGCCATCAGTGATTCAACGGGGTCTCACGAGCAGTACTTC.

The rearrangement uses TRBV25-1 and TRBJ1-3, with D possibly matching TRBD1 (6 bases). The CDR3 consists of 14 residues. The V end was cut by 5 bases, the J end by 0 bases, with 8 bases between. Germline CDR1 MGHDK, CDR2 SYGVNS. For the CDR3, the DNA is TGTGCCAGCAGTCTACAGGGCTCTGGAAACACCATATATTTT. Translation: CASSLQGSGNTIYF.

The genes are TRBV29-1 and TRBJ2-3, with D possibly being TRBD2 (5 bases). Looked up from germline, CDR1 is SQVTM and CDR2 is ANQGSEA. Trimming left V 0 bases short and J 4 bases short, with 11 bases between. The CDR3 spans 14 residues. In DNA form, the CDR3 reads TGCAGCGTTGAAGAATCCGGAGGTGCAGATACGCAGTATTTT. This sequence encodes CSVEESGGADTQYF.

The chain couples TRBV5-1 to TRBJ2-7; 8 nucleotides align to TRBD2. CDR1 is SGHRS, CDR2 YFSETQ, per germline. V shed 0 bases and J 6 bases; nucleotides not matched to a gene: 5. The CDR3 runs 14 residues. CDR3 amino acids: CASSLALAGSEQYF. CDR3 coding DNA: TGCGCCAGCAGCTTGGCCTTAGCGGGGTCCGAGCAGTACTTC. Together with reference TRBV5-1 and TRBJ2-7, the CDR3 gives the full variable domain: KAGVTQTPRYLIKTRGQQVTLSCSPISGHRSVSWYQQTPGQGLQFLFEYFSETQRNKGNFPGRFSGRQFSNSRSEMNVSTLELGDSALYLCASSLALAGSEQYFGPGTRLTVT.

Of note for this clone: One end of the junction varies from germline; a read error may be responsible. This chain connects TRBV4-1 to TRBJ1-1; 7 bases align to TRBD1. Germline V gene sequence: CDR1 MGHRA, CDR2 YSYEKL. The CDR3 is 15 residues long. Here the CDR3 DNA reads TGCGCCAGCAGCCAGAGGACAGGCCTGAACCCTGAAGCTTTCTTT. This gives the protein CASSQRTGLNPEAFF.

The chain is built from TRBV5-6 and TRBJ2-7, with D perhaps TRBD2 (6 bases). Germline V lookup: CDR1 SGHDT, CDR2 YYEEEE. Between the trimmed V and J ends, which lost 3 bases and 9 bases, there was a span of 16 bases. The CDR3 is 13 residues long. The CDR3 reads CASSSLSGGGQYF. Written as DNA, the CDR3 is TGTGCCAGCAGCTCGCTGTCCGGGGGAGGGCAGTACTTC.

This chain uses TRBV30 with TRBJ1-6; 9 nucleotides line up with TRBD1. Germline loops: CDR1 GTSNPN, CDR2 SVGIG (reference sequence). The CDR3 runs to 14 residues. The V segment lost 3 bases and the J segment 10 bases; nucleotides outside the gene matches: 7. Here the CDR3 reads CAWSGGQGKSPLHF. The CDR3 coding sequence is TGTGCCTGGAGCGGGGGACAGGGTAAATCACCCCTCCACTTT.

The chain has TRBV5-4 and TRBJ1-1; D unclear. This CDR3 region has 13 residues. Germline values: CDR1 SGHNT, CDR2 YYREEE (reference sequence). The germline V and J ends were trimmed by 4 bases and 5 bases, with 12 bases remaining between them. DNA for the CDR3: TGTGCCAGCAGCCTGTTTCGAGGGACTGAAGCTTTCTTT. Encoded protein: CASSLFRGTEAFF.

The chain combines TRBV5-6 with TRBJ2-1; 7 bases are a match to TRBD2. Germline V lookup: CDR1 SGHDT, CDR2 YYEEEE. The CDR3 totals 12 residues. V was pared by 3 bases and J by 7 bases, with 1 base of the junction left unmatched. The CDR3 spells CASSSGGNEQFF. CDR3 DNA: TGTGCCAGCAGCTCCGGGGGGAATGAGCAGTTCTTC. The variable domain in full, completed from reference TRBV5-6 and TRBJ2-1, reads DAGVTQSPTHLIKTRGQQVTLRCSPKSGHDTVSWYQQALGQGPQFIFQYYEEEERQRGNFPDRFSGHQFPNYSSELNVNALLLGDSALYLCASSSGGNEQFFGPGTRLTVL.

The CDR3 here is CASTKSPGNTEAFF. In DNA form, the CDR3 reads TGTGCCAGCACCAAAAGTCCGGGGAACACTGAAGCTTTCTTT. This rearrangement joins TRBV7-9 to TRBJ1-1; D unresolved. Germline V gene sequence: CDR1 SEHNR, CDR2 FQNEAQ (reference sequence). V lost 7 bases to trimming and J lost 1 base, with 13 bases between them. There are 14 residues in the CDR3.